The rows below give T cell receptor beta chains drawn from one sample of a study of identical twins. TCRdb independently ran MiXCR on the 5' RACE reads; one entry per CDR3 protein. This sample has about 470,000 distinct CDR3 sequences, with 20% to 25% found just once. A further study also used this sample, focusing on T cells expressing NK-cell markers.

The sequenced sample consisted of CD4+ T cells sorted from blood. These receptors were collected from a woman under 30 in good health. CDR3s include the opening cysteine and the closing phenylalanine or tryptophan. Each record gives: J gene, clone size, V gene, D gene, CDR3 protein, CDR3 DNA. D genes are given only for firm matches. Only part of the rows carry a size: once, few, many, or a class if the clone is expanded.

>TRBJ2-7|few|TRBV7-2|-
CASSPRLVPGNKYEQYF
TGTGCCAGCAGCCCTCGACTAGTTCCGGGGAATAAGTACGAGCAGTACTTC
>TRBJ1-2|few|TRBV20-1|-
CSARDSRSYGYTF
TGCAGTGCTAGAGACAGCCGGAGCTATGGCTACACCTTC
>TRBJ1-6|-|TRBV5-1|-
CASSKTASDSPLHF
TGCGCCAGCAGCAAGACCGCGAGCGATTCACCCCTCCACTTT
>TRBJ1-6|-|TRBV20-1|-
CSALRAGDNSPLHF
TGCAGTGCTCTACGGGCAGGGGATAATTCACCCCTCCACTTT
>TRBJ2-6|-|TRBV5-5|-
CASSLIAGPSGANVLTF
TGTGCCAGCAGCTTGATAGCAGGCCCCTCTGGGGCCAACGTCCTGACTTTC
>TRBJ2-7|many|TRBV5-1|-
CASSSGYSGLYEQYF
TGCGCCAGCAGCTCCGGGTACAGTGGCCTCTACGAGCAGTACTTC
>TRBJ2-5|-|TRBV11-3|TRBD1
CASSLPRTGLQETQYF
TGTGCCAGCAGCTTACCGAGGACAGGGTTGCAAGAGACCCAGTACTTC
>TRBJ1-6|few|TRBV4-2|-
CASSQVGTPLNSPLHF
TGTGCCAGCAGCCAAGTTGGGACACCGCTTAATTCACCCCTCCACTTT
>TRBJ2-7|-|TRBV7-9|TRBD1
CASSYRDRGDREQYF
TGTGCCAGCAGCTACCGGGACAGGGGGGATCGCGAGCAGTACTTC
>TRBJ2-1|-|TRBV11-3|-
CASSTTGSNNEQFF
TGTGCCAGCAGCACTACAGGATCCAACAATGAGCAGTTCTTC
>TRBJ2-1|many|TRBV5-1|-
CASSPPGDEQFF
TGCGCCAGCAGCCCCCCGGGTGATGAGCAGTTCTTC
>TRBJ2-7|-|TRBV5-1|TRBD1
CASSLKGDRGESERYF
TGCGCCAGCAGCTTGAAGGGGGACAGGGGCGAATCTGAGCGGTACTTC
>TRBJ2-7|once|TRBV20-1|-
CSASLGPTYEQYF
TGCAGTGCTAGTTTGGGACCAACCTACGAGCAGTACTTC
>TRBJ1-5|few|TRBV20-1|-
CSAASPGDPQPQHF
TGCAGTGCCGCTTCCCCAGGGGATCCTCAGCCCCAGCATTTT
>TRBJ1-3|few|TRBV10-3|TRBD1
CAISGQGSGNTIYF
TGTGCCATCAGTGGACAGGGATCTGGAAACACCATATATTTT
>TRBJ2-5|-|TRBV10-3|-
CAISERGTHGGETQYF
TGTGCCATCAGTGAGCGGGGTACTCACGGCGGAGAGACCCAGTACTTC
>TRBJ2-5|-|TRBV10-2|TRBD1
CASSDPGTGGEGQYF
TGCGCCAGCAGTGACCCCGGGACAGGGGGCGAGGGCCAGTACTTC
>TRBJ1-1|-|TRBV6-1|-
CASTSQAVNTEAFF
TGTGCCAGCACCTCACAGGCGGTGAACACTGAAGCTTTCTTT
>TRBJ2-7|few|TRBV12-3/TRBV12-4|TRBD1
CASSRDRGPGHYEQYF
TGTGCCAGCAGCCGGGACAGGGGGCCGGGCCACTACGAGCAGTACTTC
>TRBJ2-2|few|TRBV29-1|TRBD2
CSVTGTSGRTGELFF
TGCAGCGTGACCGGGACTAGCGGACGCACCGGGGAGCTGTTTTTT
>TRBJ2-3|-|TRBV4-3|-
CASSGWGTDTQYF
TGCGCCAGCAGCGGATGGGGGACAGATACGCAGTATTTT
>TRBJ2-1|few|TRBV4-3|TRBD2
CASSQILIAGAGTGEQFF
TGCGCCAGCAGCCAAATCCTCATAGCGGGAGCCGGGACTGGTGAGCAGTTCTTC
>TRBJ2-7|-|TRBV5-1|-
CASSLTAQTYEQYF
TGCGCCAGCAGCTTGACAGCCCAAACCTACGAGCAGTACTTC
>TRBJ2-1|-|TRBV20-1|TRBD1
CSAMGQSLSYNEQFF
TGCAGTGCTATGGGACAGAGCCTGTCCTACAATGAGCAGTTCTTC
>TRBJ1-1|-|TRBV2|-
CASSEVSTEAFF
TGTGCCAGCAGTGAAGTCTCCACTGAAGCTTTCTTT
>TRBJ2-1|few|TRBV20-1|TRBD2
CSARPPGGTGEQFF
TGCAGTGCTAGACCCCCGGGAGGGACTGGTGAGCAGTTCTTC
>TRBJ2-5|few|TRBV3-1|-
CASSQVNSETDQETQYF
TGTGCCAGCAGCCAAGTGAATTCGGAGACGGACCAAGAGACCCAGTACTTC
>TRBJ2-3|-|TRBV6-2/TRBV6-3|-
CASSRPGVSNTQYF
TGTGCCAGCAGCCGACCAGGGGTCAGTAATACGCAGTATTTT
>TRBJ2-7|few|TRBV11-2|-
CASSLEFRGEQYF
TGTGCCAGCAGCTTAGAATTCAGGGGTGAGCAGTACTTC
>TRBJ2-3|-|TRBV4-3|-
CASSQRKETGRTDTQYF
TGCGCCAGCAGCCAACGAAAAGAAACCGGGCGCACAGATACGCAGTATTTT
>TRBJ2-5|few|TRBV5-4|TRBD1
CASSRNRGQETQYF
TGTGCCAGCAGCAGAAACAGGGGGCAAGAGACCCAGTACTTC
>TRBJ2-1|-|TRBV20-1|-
CSGTRPNEQFF
TGCAGTGGAACCCGGCCCAATGAGCAGTTCTTC
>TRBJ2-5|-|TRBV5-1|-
CASTPLVYQETQYF
TGCGCCAGCACCCCGCTGGTCTATCAAGAGACCCAGTACTTC
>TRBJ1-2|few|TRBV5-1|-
CASSPDGGGEGYTF
TGCGCCAGCAGCCCCGACGGCGGGGGTGAAGGCTACACCTTC
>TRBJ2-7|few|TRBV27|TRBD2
CASSLFAAGVYEQYF
TGTGCCAGCAGTTTATTCGCGGCGGGAGTATACGAGCAGTACTTC
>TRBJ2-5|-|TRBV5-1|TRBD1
CASAGRTGPQETQYF
TGCGCCAGCGCCGGACGGACAGGACCTCAAGAGACCCAGTACTTC
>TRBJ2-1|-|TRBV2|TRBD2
CASSAREVEQFF
TGTGCCAGCAGCGCCCGGGAGGTTGAGCAGTTCTTC
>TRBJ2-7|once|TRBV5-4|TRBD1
CASSPLGQASYEQYF
TGTGCCAGCAGCCCCCTGGGACAGGCTTCCTACGAGCAGTACTTC
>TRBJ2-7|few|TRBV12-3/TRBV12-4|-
CASSLARDGASYEQYF
TGTGCCAGCAGTTTAGCAAGGGACGGGGCCTCCTACGAGCAGTACTTC
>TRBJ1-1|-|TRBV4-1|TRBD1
CASSQVQGGVNTEAFF
TGCGCCAGCAGCCAAGTCCAGGGGGGAGTGAACACTGAAGCTTTCTTT
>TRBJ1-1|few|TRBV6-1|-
CASRAGHSMGTEAFF
TGTGCCAGCAGGGCCGGACACTCGATGGGCACTGAAGCTTTCTTT
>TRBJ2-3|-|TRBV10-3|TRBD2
CAIKTPGLAGDTQYF
TGTGCCATCAAAACCCCCGGACTAGCGGGAGATACGCAGTATTTT
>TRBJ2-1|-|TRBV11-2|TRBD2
CASSSPFGGGTNGPEQFF
TGTGCCAGCAGCTCGCCCTTTGGGGGAGGGACTAACGGGCCTGAGCAGTTCTTC